This T cell receptor (beta chain) was documented in a study of blood T cell repertoires in COVID-19. About the study: The cDNA or gDNA used as material had been derived from T cells, B-cell-depleted T cells, or PBMCs.

Sequencing used immunoSEQ multiplex PCR; TCRdb keeps in-frame clones, though not all of them. The sample yields about 150,000 clones, approximately 87% seen once. Germline V gene lookup returns CDR1 SGHNT and CDR2 YENEEA. The V and J ends lost 3 bases and 5 bases respectively, with 19 bases between them. CDR3 length equals 17 residues. This clonotype was sampled from a woman aged 70-85 years with acute or convalescent COVID-19. Sample: peripheral blood. This chain uses TRBV11-3 with TRBJ2-2; D might be TRBD1 (6 bases). This CDR3 is CASSFQNSGTNTGELFF. The CDR3 nucleotides are TGTGCCAGCAGCTTCCAAAACTCCGGGACAAATACCGGGGAGCTGTTTTTT.